This TCR beta chain was sequenced during a study of Ad26.COV2.S vaccination and SARS-CoV-2 variants. Repertoires were generated with immunoSEQ multiplex PCR, while TCRdb's copy carries only in-frame clones and drops some. The table includes hundreds of thousands of clones, roughly 90% detected once. Points from the study as a whole: Similar non-spike TCR breadth was observed in recipients of vaccine and of placebo.

The CDR3 runs 15 residues. Trimming left V 6 bases short and J 0 bases short, with 13 bases between. The germline V gene has CDR1 MNHEY and CDR2 SMNVEV (reference sequence). Of note for this clone: Its antigen is as yet unknown.

Treatment in this sample: some 19 received Ad26.COV2.S at low or high dose, single or two shots; about 5 received placebo; per-sample allocation not given. Day 63 after the first vaccine or placebo injection was the time point for sampling. Boston hosted the donor, who was an adult aged 18-55 years. V is TRBV27 and J is TRBJ2-3; D possibly corresponds to TRBD2 (5 bases). The clonotype comes from a person aged 18 to 65 who received the Ad26.COV2.S COVID-19 vaccine or a placebo. The material sequenced was peripheral blood, taken in a trial of Ad26.COV2.S vaccine versus placebo. Here the CDR3 DNA reads TGTGCCAGCAGACCCGGGATAGCCAGCACAGATACGCAGTATTTT. Translation gives CASRPGIASTDTQYF.